These 20 T cell receptor beta chains originate from one sample sequenced in a study of T cell responses to AZD1222 COVID-19 vaccine (dated by TCRdb to the early 2020s). Library creation used the immunoSEQ multiplex PCR assay. TCRdb holds this immuneACCESS table with in-frame rearrangements only. Some clones are missing; in checked studies, unresolved V genes explain under half, and the rest has no known cause. In this sample the table shows tens of thousands of clones, roughly 89% of which occur a single time. The ten largest clones capture 4.5% to 5% of the sample. The time point label for this specimen denotes: about 28 days (+/-7) after the second vaccine dose. The sequencing used peripheral blood, collected 28 days after the second AZD1222 dose. The receptors here all came from an adult who received the AZD1222 COVID-19 vaccine.

The J gene is TRBJ2-7, the V gene TRBV3-1 (or the pseudogene TRBV3-2); 8 bases are shared with TRBD2. This CDR3 has 15 amino acids. Per the germline V gene, CDR1 is LGHDT and CDR2 is YNNKEL (reference sequence). The V gene end was trimmed by 1 base and the J gene end by 5 bases; junction bases not matched to a gene: 7. As DNA, the CDR3 is TGTGCCAGCAGCCAAGTAGCGGGGTTAGTCGACGAGCAGTACTTC. Translating gives CASSQVAGLVDEQYF.

The chain is built from TRBV18 and TRBJ2-7; D might be TRBD1 or TRBD2, each matching 6 bases. V lost 0 bases, J lost 5 bases, and 11 bases lay in between. The CDR3 consists of 14 residues. The V gene's germline CDR1 is KGHSH and CDR2 LQKENI. CDR3 protein: CASSPPEGVDEQYF. The CDR3 DNA follows: TGTGCCAGCTCACCACCGGAGGGGGTCGACGAGCAGTACTTC.

V is TRBV7-3 and J is TRBJ2-5; D is uncertain. The CDR3 loop spans 13 amino acids. The germline gives CDR1 SGHTA, CDR2 FQGTGA. V shed 0 bases and J shed 5 bases, with 7 bases lying between them. The CDR3 DNA follows: TGTGCCAGCAGCTTAACCTTTACCGAGACCCAGTACTTC. Its protein is CASSLTFTETQYF. The full variable domain, rest sourced from reference TRBV7-3 and TRBJ2-5, is GAGVSQTPSNKVTEKGKYVELRCDPISGHTALYWYRQSLGQGPEFLIYFQGTGAADDSGLPNDRFFAVRPEGSVSTLKIQRTERGDSAVYLCASSLTFTETQYFGPGTRLLVL.

This clone was counted once. The rearrangement uses TRBV4-1 and TRBJ1-2, with D tentatively TRBD1 (5 bases). This CDR3 is 17 amino acids long. The V gene's germline CDR1 is MGHRA and CDR2 YSYEKL. Trimming took off 0 bases at V and 2 bases at J, with 16 bases between the two ends. The CDR3 loop is CASSQDVSGIGNYGYTF. In DNA, the CDR3 is TGCGCCAGCAGCCAAGATGTATCAGGGATTGGCAACTATGGCTACACCTTC.

J is TRBJ2-7 and V is TRBV11-3; TRBD2 matches at 7 bases. Germline CDR1 reads SGHNT; CDR2 reads YENEEA. With 5 bases clipped from V and 8 bases from J, the junction kept 15 bases outside the gene matches. CDR3 length: 15 residues. CDR3 region: CASSTGQDGGGKQYF. CDR3 nucleotide sequence: TGTGCCAGCAGCACCGGCCAAGACGGGGGAGGGAAGCAGTACTTC.

This clone is a singleton in its sample. This chain connects TRBV6-5 to TRBJ2-2; 9 bases fit TRBD1. The CDR3 covers 13 residues. From germline, CDR1 is MNHEY and CDR2 SVGAGI. The V segment lost 6 bases and the J segment 6 bases; nucleotides outside the gene matches: 2. The CDR3 sequence: CASRRQGAGELFF. The CDR3 region has the DNA TGTGCCAGCAGAAGACAGGGGGCCGGGGAGCTGTTTTTT.

This clone was picked up one time. The chain employs TRBV5-1 and TRBJ2-5, with D possibly matching TRBD2 (5 bases). The germline gives CDR1 SGHRS, CDR2 YFSETQ. Trimming took off 2 bases at V and 4 bases at J, with 15 bases between the two ends. This CDR3 contains 15 residues. CDR3 bases: TGCGCCAGCAGCTTTCGGGGTGGGTTGGGAGAGACCCAGTACTTC. Protein: CASSFRGGLGETQYF. Supplemented by reference TRBV5-1 and TRBJ2-5, the full variable domain reads KAGVTQTPRYLIKTRGQQVTLSCSPISGHRSVSWYQQTPGQGLQFLFEYFSETQRNKGNFPGRFSGRQFSNSRSEMNVSTLELGDSALYLCASSFRGGLGETQYFGPGTRLLVL.

This chain joins TRBV3-1 (or the pseudogene TRBV3-2) and TRBJ2-1; D might be TRBD1 or TRBD2, each matching 5 bases. V gave up 4 bases and J gave up 4 bases, with 14 bases separating them. Germline assignment: CDR1 LGHDT and CDR2 YNNKEL (reference sequence). This CDR3 has 15 amino acids. CDR3 bases: TGTGCCAGCAGCCGGGACCGATCCTCTTACAATGAGCAGTTCTTC. Amino acid sequence: CASSRDRSSYNEQFF.

This clone came up once. The rearrangement joins TRBV11-2 to TRBJ1-2; D is uncertain. The CDR3 loop spans 12 amino acids. Germline V gene data show CDR1 as SGHAT and CDR2 as FQNNGV. The V and J ends lost 3 bases and 8 bases respectively, with 10 bases between them. The CDR3 sequence is CASSFEGGGYTF. The CDR3 bases are TGTGCCAGCAGCTTTGAGGGCGGCGGCTACACCTTC.

The chain has TRBV2 and TRBJ1-4, with TRBD1 matching 8 bases. V was clipped by 6 bases and J by 8 bases; unmatched bases: 8. Germline-derived CDR1 and CDR2 are SNHLY and FYNNEI. This CDR3 has 14 residues. In DNA form, the CDR3 reads TGTGCCAGCAGGACAGGGGCTCGGCCCGAAAAACTGTTTTTT. Translating it yields CASRTGARPEKLFF. Combining the CDR3 with reference TRBV2 and TRBJ1-4 gives the whole variable domain EPEVTQTPSHQVTQMGQEVILRCVPISNHLYFYWYRQILGQKVEFLVSFYNNEISEKSEIFDDQFSVERPDGSNFTLKIRSTKLEDSAMYFCASRTGARPEKLFFGSGTQLSVL.

This clone was recorded only once. J is TRBJ1-2 and V is TRBV12-5; tentatively, D is TRBD1 (5 bases). Germline loops: CDR1 LGHNT, CDR2 FRNRAP. V lost 1 base, J lost 6 bases, and 15 bases lay in between. The CDR3 consists of 15 residues. The CDR3 coding sequence is TGTGCTAGTGGTTTGGACGGGGGGGTTAGTGATGGCTACACCTTC. The encoded protein is CASGLDGGVSDGYTF.

This chain joins TRBV29-1 and TRBJ1-2; 10 bases map to TRBD1. V trimming: 1 base; J trimming: 2 bases; junction bases outside the gene matches: 7. Germline V gene sequence: CDR1 SQVTM, CDR2 ANQGSEA. The CDR3 totals 16 residues. The CDR3, as DNA: TGCAGCGTTGAAGGTGGGACAGGGGCCTCAAACTATGGCTACACCTTC. It yields the protein CSVEGGTGASNYGYTF.

Points on this clone: Other DNA sequences of this sample code for an identical CDR3. This chain connects TRBV12-3 or TRBV12-4 to TRBJ1-2; D is ambiguous. The CDR3 has 11 residues. The germline V and J ends were trimmed by 6 bases and 2 bases, with 4 bases remaining between them. The CDR3 region is CASSRNYGYTF. CDR3 DNA: TGTGCCAGCAGCCGGAACTATGGCTACACCTTC.

The CDR3 here is CATSDSTASYNEQFF. The CDR3 DNA is TGTGCCACCAGTGATAGTACGGCCTCCTACAATGAGCAGTTCTTC. V usage is TRBV24-1 and J usage is TRBJ2-1; no reliable D call. CDR1 is KGHDR, CDR2 SFDVKD, per germline. Trimming removed 3 bases at V and 0 bases at J, with 8 bases between. This CDR3 contains 15 residues.

This clone is medium-sized in the sample. The gene calls are TRBV5-8 and TRBJ2-1; D unclear. Between the trimmed V and J ends, which lost 3 bases and 6 bases, there was a span of 4 bases. The CDR3 spans 11 residues. From germline, CDR1 is SGHTS and CDR2 YDEGEE. The CDR3 loop reads CASSYPNEQFF. CDR3 coding DNA: TGTGCCAGCAGCTATCCCAATGAGCAGTTCTTC.

The chain is built from TRBV21-1 and TRBJ2-1; the table's D call TRBD2 went unverified against the DNA. TRBV21-1 is a listed pseudogene. The CDR3 sequence is 12 residues long. The CDR3 spells CASSLSDNEQFF. CDR3 in DNA: TGTGCCAGCTCTCTGTCGGACAATGAGCAGTTCTTC.

The chain couples TRBV5-1 to TRBJ1-3; no reliable D call. Trimming took 4 bases from V and 0 from J, leaving 11 bases between them. Germline V lookup: CDR1 SGHRS, CDR2 YFSETQ. The CDR3 length is 15 residues. CDR3 loop: CASSVTTDSGNTIYF. The CDR3 DNA sequence: TGCGCCAGCAGCGTAACGACCGACTCTGGAAACACCATATATTTT.

This clone was counted a few times. This CDR3 is also generated by other DNA sequences in the sample. V gene TRBV6-1 combines with J gene TRBJ1-2; no clear D gene. V gave up 0 bases and J gave up 4 bases, with 6 bases separating them. Germline CDR1 MNHNS, CDR2 SASEGT. This CDR3 has 13 residues. The CDR3: CASSEATVYGYTF. The CDR3 DNA sequence: TGTGCCAGCAGTGAAGCGACGGTCTATGGCTACACCTTC.

The chain links TRBV5-5 to TRBJ1-4; D possibly corresponds to TRBD1 (6 bases). V lost 2 bases to trimming and J lost 5 bases, with 13 bases between them. The CDR3 runs 15 residues. Germline V gene data show CDR1 as SGHKS and CDR2 as YYEKEE (reference sequence). The CDR3 DNA reads TGTGCCAGCAGCTTCCCTTACAGGGAAAATGAAAAACTGTTTTTT. Translating it yields CASSFPYRENEKLFF.

The chain uses TRBV6-5 and TRBJ2-3; 9 positions match TRBD2. Germline-derived CDR1 and CDR2 are MNHEY and SVGAGI. J gave up 7 bases and V 6 bases, and 5 bases lay outside the gene matches. The CDR3 is 13 residues long. This chain's CDR3 is CASRRGGGNTQYF. The CDR3 DNA follows: TGTGCCAGCAGGCGGGGGGGCGGGAATACGCAGTATTTT.